This T cell receptor (beta chain) was retrieved from a study of TIL therapy for anti-PD-1-resistant metastatic lung cancer. The libraries were made with immunoSEQ v3. Sequencing used immunoSEQ multiplex PCR; TCRdb keeps in-frame clones, though not all of them. The sample lists 45,000 to 60,000 clones, about two thirds occurring once. The CDR3 consists of 12 residues. The germline V and J ends were trimmed by 7 bases and 8 bases, with 14 bases remaining between them. From germline, CDR1 is SNHLY and CDR2 FYNNEI. Specified time point: pre-treatment sample, taken before nivolumab and TIL therapy. Tumor tissue came from excised metastases, mostly pleural nodules or supraclavicular lymph nodes.

The chain employs TRBV2 and TRBJ1-2; possibly TRBD1 for D (5 bases). The clonotype was recovered from a person aged 25-85 years with non-small cell lung cancer. Here the sequenced sample was tumor tissue, taken at baseline. The CDR3, as DNA: TGTGCCAGCACCCCGGGGCCTATGGGCTACACCTTC. Protein product: CASTPGPMGYTF. The full variable domain, completed using reference TRBV2 and TRBJ1-2, is EPEVTQTPSHQVTQMGQEVILRCVPISNHLYFYWYRQILGQKVEFLVSFYNNEISEKSEIFDDQFSVERPDGSNFTLKIRSTKLEDSAMYFCASTPGPMGYTFGSGTRLTVV.